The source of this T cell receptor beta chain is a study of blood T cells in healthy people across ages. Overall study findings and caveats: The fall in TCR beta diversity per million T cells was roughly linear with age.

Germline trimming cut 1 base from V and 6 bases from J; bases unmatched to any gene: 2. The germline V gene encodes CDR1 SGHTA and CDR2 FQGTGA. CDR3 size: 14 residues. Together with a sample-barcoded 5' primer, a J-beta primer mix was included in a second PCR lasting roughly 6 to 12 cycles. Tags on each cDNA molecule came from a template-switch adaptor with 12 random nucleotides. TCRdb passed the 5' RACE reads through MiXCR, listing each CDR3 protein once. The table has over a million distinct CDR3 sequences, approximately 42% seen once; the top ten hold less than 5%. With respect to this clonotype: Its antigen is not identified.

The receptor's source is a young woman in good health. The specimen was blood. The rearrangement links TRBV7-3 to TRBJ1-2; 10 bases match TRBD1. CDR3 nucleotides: TGTGCCAGCAGCTTAATGGGGACAGGGGATGGCTACACCTTC. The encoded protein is CASSLMGTGDGYTF. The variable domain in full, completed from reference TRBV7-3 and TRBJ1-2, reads GAGVSQTPSNKVTEKGKYVELRCDPISGHTALYWYRQSLGQGPEFLIYFQGTGAADDSGLPNDRFFAVRPEGSVSTLKIQRTERGDSAVYLCASSLMGTGDGYTFGSGTRLTVV.